Described below is a single T cell receptor beta chain sequence and its context. At one of its ends the junction is not consistent with the germline gene, which may arise from a read error. Per germline, CDR1 MNHEY and CDR2 SMNVEV (reference sequence). CDR3 length: 16 residues. The data are from a study of blood T cell repertoires in COVID-19. In the original processing: Quantification of nucleated cells was approximated via reference gene primer amplification. Generated by immunoSEQ multiplex PCR, the TCRdb table keeps only in-frame clones and is missing some. The V and J calls and clone size are taken from that table; D and trimming were inferred from the DNA. Of hundreds of thousands of clones listed, 80% to 90% are singletons.

The chain links TRBV27 to TRBJ2-1, with a possible D match to TRBD2 (6 bases). Sequencing was performed on peripheral blood. This TCR was recovered from a woman aged 25 to 39 with active or convalescent COVID-19. CDR3 sequence (DNA): TGTGCCAGCAGTCTATCACTAGCTCTCCTTTACAATGAGCAGTTCTTC. Protein sequence: CASSLSLALLYNEQFF.